This T cell receptor beta chain emerged from a study of blood T cell repertoires in COVID-19 (dated by TCRdb to 2018 to 2020). Turning to the overall study: Samples covering the acute and convalescent phases of COVID-19 were provided by collaborators in the United States, Italy and Spain. The material from the prospective study consisted of cDNA or gDNA derived from T cells, B-cell-depleted T cells, or PBMCs. The dataset comprised deeply sampled blood TCRbeta repertoires from subjects exposed to, actively infected with, or recovered from COVID-19. The repertoires were made available in a free public database intended to serve as a resource for research on the immune response to SARS-CoV-2. The samples were drawn from the first 160 participants of the ongoing ImmuneRACE study and from 1,254 subjects provided by 6 global collaborators. A de-identified subject ID, COVID-19 status, age in years and sex were almost always included in the sample metadata. HLA class I and class II types, where available, came from metadata supplied by the sample provider rather than from assay-based typing.

Turning to this clone: This receptor's antigen is unknown. Base qualities are not provided; no much larger clone lies one nucleotide away.

From the germline V gene, CDR1 is SGDLS and CDR2 is YYNGEE. Between the V and J ends, shortened by 0 bases and 4 bases respectively, the junction contains 7 bases. Inclusive of the bounding cysteine and phenylalanine, the CDR3 is 14 residues long. The DNA shown is the 42-base CDR3, in frame from base 1. The immunoSEQ Assay, a bias-controlled multiplex PCR, was used to amplify TCRbeta CDR3 regions from genomic DNA. Per the original workflow: Nucleated cell counts per sample were estimated from amplification of reference gene primers within the assay. To quantify the absolute abundance of each unique TCRbeta CDR3 rearrangement, sequence reads were collapsed and filtered. Productive Simpson clonality was computed per sample as the square root of Simpson's diversity index over productive rearrangements. In TCRdb, the immuneACCESS table is reduced to in-frame sequences with V and J assigned. These tables do not hold every clone; where another copy was compared, an unresolved V gene accounts for under half, and the others remain unexplained. That table gives V, J and clone size, and the DNA gave D and trimming. The sample includes roughly 310,000 clones, with around 89% observed a single time. The ten largest clones add up to about 3.9% of the sample.

Overall study outcomes, separate from this receptor: The amount of clinical and demographic metadata varied by source and participant and was provided uncurated.

Whole blood was collected in K2EDTA tubes by collaborating institutions according to the institutions' own protocols. For TCRbeta analysis, collaborators shipped samples as frozen whole blood, isolated PBMCs, or DNA extracted from either of those sample types. The source material was peripheral blood. The sequence links TRBV9 to TRBJ1-4, with an unclear D gene assignment. This sequence originates from a woman aged 50 to 60 with active or convalescent COVID-19. The CDR3 amino acid sequence is: CASSVDVHNEKLFF. Here is the DNA: TGTGCCAGCAGCGTAGACGTACATAATGAAAAACTGTTTTTT.